Following are 10 T cell receptor beta chains from one sample sequenced in a study of shared clonotypes between healthy human individuals. Here immunoSEQ multiplex PCR was the method, and the copy in TCRdb shows in-frame clones only, minus some. The sample has hundreds of thousands of clones, around 67% seen once. The material sequenced was memory CD4+ T cells sorted from blood. As to subset: CD45RA-negative fraction. These TCRs come from a woman aged 25 to 39 in good health.

This clone was seen more than once but under ten times. The chain recombines TRBV25-1 with TRBJ2-7; D possibly corresponds to TRBD2 (5 bases). The CDR3 loop spans 15 amino acids. The V and J ends lost 4 bases and 3 bases respectively, with 16 bases between them. Germline V gives CDR1 MGHDK, CDR2 SYGVNS. The CDR3, as DNA: TGTGCCAGCAGTGTGTCTAGCACAGATCTCTACGAGCAGTACTTC. This translates into CASSVSSTDLYEQYF.

The chain employs TRBV30 and TRBJ1-5; 11 nucleotides agree with TRBD1. Germline V gives CDR1 GTSNPN, CDR2 SVGIG (reference sequence). The CDR3 runs 18 residues. V was clipped by 1 base and J by 2 bases; unmatched bases: 10. The chain's CDR3 is CAWSGGQGALGGNQPQHF. The CDR3 DNA reads TGTGCCTGGAGTGGTGGACAGGGGGCGTTGGGTGGCAATCAGCCCCAGCATTTT.

This sequence joins TRBV7-2 and TRBJ2-7; D is undetermined. The germline V gene encodes CDR1 SGHTA and CDR2 FQGNSA. V was trimmed by 3 bases and J by 6 bases, leaving 15 bases between them. The CDR3 has 14 residues. This CDR3 reads CASSLEYMGREQYF. The CDR3 coding sequence is TGTGCCAGCAGCTTGGAATATATGGGCCGCGAGCAGTACTTC.

The V gene is TRBV6-1, the J gene TRBJ2-3, with 7 bases lining up with TRBD2. Trimming at V came to 11 bases and at J to 4 bases, leaving 12 bases not matched to a gene. The CDR3 length is 14 residues. Germline CDR1 MNHNS, CDR2 SASEGT. Written as DNA, the CDR3 is TGTGCCGGGGGGGGTTTTAGGGCCCCAGATACGCAGTATTTT. It codes for CAGGGFRAPDTQYF.

This chain uses TRBV29-1 with TRBJ2-3; possible D gene TRBD2, 6 bases. V lost 6 bases to trimming and J lost 2 bases, with 15 bases between them. From germline, CDR1 is SQVTM and CDR2 ANQGSEA. This CDR3 has 14 amino acids. This CDR3 is CSVRASEYTDTQYF. CDR3 nucleotides: TGCAGCGTAAGGGCTAGCGAATACACAGATACGCAGTATTTT.

CDR3 protein: CASSQEPGRRDGNQPQHF. Written as DNA, the CDR3 is TGTGCCAGCAGCCAAGAACCCGGGCGCCGGGACGGGAATCAGCCCCAGCATTTT. The chain couples TRBV4-2 to TRBJ1-5; the D gene is possibly TRBD1 (5 bases). Trimming removed 0 bases from V and 4 bases from J, with 19 bases in between. The CDR3 consists of 18 residues. Germline assignment: CDR1 LGHNA and CDR2 YNFKEQ.

A word on this clone: It is unclear where the CDR3 begins or ends on the DNA, so no DNA is shown, and the CDR3 is as TCRdb lists it. The chain carries TRBV27 and TRBJ2-5. The CDR3 extends over 16 residues, inclusive of both ends. CDR1 MNHEY and CDR2 SMNVEV come from the germline V gene (reference sequence). CDR3 loop: CASSSSGLSGPETQYF.

This clone was seen at least ten times. This sequence joins TRBV2 and TRBJ2-5; the D is unclear. Germline lookup yields CDR1 SNHLY and CDR2 FYNNEI. The germline V and J ends were trimmed by 6 bases and 3 bases, with 17 bases remaining between them. CDR3 length equals 15 residues. CDR3 protein: CASSADYVRKETQYF. CDR3 nucleotide sequence: TGTGCCAGCAGCGCCGATTACGTCAGAAAAGAGACCCAGTACTTC.

Concerning this clone itself: A much more abundant neighbour one base away suggests this may be a read error. This chain connects TRBV6-6 to TRBJ1-5; D may be TRBD1 (6 bases). Trimming cost V 7 bases and J 0 bases, with 10 bases left between them. Per germline, CDR1 MNHNY and CDR2 SVGAGI (reference sequence). The CDR3 consists of 14 residues. In DNA, the CDR3 is TGTGCCAGCAACCCGACAGGTAGCAATCAGCCCCAGCATTTT. It translates to CASNPTGSNQPQHF.

The chain couples TRBV6-5 to TRBJ1-5; the match to TRBD1 covers 7 bases. The CDR3 covers 14 residues. V lost 5 bases, J lost 7 bases, and 8 bases stayed unmatched. Germline CDR1 is MNHEY and CDR2 is SVGAGI. Here the CDR3 DNA reads TGTGCCAGCAGTCTTCAGGGGGTCGGCCAGCCCCAGCATTTT. This gives the protein CASSLQGVGQPQHF.